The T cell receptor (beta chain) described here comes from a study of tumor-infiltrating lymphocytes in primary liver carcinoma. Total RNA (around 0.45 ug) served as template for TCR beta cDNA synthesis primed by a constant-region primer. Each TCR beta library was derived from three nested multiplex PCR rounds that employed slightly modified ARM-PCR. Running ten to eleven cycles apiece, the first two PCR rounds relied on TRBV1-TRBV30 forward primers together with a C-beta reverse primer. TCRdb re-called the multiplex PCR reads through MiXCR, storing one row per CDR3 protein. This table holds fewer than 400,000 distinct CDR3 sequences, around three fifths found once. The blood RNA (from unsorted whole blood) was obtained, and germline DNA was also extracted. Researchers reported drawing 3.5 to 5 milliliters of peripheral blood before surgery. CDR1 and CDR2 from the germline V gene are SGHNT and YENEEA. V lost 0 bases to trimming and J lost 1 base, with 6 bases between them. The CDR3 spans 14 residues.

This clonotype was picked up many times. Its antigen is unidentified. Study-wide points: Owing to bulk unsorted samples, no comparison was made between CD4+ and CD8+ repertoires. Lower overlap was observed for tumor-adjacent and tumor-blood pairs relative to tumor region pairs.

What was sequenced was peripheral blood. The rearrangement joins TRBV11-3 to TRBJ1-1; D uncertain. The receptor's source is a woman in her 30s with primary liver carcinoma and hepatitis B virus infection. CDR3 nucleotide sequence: TGTGCCAGCAGCTTAGATCGGGGGAACACTGAAGCTTTCTTT. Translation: CASSLDRGNTEAFF.